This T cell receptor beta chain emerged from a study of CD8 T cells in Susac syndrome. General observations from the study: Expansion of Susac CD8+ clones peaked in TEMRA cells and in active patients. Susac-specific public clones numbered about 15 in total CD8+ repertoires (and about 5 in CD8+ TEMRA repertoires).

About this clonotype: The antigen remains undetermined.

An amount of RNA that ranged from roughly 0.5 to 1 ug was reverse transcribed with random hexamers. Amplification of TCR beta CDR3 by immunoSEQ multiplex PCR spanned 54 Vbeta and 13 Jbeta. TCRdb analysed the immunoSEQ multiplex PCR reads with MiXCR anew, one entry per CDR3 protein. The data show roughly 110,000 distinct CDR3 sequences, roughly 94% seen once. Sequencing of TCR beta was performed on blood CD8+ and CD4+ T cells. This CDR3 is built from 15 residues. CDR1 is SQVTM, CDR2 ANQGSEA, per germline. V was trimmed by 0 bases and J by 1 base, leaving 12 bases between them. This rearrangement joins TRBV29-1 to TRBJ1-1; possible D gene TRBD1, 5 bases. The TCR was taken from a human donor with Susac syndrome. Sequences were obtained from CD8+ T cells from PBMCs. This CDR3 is CSVEDFGRENTEAFF. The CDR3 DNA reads TGCAGCGTTGAAGATTTCGGCAGGGAGAACACTGAAGCTTTCTTT.